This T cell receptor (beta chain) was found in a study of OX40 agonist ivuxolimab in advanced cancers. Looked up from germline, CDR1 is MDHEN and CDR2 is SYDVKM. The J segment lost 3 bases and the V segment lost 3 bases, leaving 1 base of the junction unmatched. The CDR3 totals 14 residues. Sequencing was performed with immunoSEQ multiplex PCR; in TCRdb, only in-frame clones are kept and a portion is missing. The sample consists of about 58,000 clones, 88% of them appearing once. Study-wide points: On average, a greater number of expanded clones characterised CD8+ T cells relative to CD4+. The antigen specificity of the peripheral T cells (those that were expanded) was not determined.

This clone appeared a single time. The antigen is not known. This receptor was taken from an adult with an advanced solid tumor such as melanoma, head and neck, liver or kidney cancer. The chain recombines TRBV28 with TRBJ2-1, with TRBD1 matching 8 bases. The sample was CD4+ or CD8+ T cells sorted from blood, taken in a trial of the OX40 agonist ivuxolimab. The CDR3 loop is CASSFGQGYNEQFF. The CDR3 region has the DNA TGTGCCAGCAGTTTTGGACAGGGCTACAATGAGCAGTTCTTC.